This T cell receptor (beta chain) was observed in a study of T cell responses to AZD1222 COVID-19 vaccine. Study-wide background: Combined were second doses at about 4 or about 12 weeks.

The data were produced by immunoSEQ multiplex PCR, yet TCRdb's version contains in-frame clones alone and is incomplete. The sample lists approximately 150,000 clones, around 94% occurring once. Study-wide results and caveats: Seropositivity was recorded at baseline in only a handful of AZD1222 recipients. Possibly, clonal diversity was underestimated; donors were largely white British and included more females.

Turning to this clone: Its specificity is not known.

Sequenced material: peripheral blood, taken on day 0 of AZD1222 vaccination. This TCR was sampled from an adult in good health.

The CDR3 protein is CASSWQGDNSPLHF. The CDR3 DNA sequence: TGTGCCAGCAGTTGGCAGGGGGATAATTCACCCCTCCACTTT. The chain uses TRBV27 and TRBJ1-6; the match to TRBD1 covers 7 bases. CDR3 length: 14 residues. Germline CDR1 is MNHEY and CDR2 is SMNVEV (reference sequence). The trim removed 4 bases at V and 5 bases at J, leaving 2 bases unmatched.